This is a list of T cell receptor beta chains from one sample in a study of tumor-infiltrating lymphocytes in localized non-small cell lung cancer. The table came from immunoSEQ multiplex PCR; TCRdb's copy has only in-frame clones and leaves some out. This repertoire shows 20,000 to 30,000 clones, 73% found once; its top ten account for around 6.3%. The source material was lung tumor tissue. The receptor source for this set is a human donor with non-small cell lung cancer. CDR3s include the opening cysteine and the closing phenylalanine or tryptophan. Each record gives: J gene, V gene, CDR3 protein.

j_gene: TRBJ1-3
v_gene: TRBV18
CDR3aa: CASSPQGLGNTIYF

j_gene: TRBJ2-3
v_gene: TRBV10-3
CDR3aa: CAISAGTSGDTQYF

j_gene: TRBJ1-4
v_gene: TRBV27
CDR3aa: CASSLSAAGEKLFF

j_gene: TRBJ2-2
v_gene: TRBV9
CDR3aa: CASSPNSESDELFF

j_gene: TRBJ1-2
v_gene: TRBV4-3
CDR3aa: CASSQEFAQGDGYTF

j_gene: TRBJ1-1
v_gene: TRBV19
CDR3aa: CASSILGNTEAFF

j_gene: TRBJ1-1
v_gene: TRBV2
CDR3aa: CASSVSGGTEAFF

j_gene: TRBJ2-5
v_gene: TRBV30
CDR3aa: CAWSAQTGGTQYF

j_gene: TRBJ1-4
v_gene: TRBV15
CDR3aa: CATSRGYYEKLFF

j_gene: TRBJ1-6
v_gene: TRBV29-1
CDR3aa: CSVGDRRLGPLHF

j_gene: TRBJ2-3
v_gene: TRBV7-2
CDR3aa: CASSPGARTQYF

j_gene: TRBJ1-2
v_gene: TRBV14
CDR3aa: CASSQGRFGYTF

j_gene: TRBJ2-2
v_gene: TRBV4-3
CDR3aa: CASSQDRGGTTGELFF

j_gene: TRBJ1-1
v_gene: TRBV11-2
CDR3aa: CASSLIGGGEGAFF

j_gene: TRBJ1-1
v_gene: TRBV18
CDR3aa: CASSPYPGQRVGTEAFF

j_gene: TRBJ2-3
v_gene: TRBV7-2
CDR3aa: CASSFQRGRQTPDTQYF

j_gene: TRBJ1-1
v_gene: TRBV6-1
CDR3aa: CASSEALRVGRTFF

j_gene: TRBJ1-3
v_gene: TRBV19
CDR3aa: CASSMSLSGNTIYF

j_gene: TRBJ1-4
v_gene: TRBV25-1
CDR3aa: CASSLPQGESEKLFF

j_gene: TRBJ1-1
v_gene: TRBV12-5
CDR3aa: CASGLDWGSEAFF

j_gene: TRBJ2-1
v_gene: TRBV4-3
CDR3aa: CASSPRTSGYNEQFF

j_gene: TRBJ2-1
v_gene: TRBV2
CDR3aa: CASRAGARQFF

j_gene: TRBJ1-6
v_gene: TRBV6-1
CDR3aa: CASSELAGNSPLHF

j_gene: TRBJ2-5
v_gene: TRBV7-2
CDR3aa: CASSLPGWRTQYF

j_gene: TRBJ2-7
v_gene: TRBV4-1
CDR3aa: CASSPGLTYEQYF

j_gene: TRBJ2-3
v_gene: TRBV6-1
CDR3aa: CASRVTTDTQYF

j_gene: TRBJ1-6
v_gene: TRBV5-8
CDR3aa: CASSFGRGNSPLHF

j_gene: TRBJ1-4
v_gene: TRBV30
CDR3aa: CAWSSSGWQVAIYEKLFF

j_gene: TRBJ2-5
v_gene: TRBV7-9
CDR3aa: CASSPAGSQETQYF

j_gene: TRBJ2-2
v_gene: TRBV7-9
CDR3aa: CAADTGGQNTGELFF

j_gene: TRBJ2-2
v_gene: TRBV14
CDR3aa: CASSRETSSGELFF

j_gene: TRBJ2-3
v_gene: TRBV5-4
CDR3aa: CASRISTDTQYF

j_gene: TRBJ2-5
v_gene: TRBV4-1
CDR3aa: CASSQGVQGGLGETQYF

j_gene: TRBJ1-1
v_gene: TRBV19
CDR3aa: CASSPYRGVNTEAFF

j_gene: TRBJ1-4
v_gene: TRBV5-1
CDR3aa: CASSSGRGEGEKLFF

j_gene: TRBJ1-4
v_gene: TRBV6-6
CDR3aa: CASSSYLGADEKLFF

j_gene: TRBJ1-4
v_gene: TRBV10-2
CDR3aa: CASSTGTSGRAEKLFF

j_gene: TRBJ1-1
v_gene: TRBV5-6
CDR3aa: CASSFVIEGKEAFF

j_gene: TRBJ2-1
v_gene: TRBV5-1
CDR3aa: CASSLSHSGNEQFF

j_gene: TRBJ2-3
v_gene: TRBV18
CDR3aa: CASSPPDRSDTQYF

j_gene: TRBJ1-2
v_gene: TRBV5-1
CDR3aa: CASSLLGGGYGYTF

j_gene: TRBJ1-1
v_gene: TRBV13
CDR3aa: CASSQTGRGGTEAFF

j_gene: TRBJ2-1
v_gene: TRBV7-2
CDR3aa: CASSLLAGSYNEQFF

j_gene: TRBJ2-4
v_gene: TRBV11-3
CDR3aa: CASSSSGTSLSIQYF

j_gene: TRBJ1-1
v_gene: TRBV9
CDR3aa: CASSHGKQGENTEAFF

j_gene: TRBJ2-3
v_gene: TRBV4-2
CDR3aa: CASSTGTRPDTQYF

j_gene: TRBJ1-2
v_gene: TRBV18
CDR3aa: CASSPDVSYGYTF

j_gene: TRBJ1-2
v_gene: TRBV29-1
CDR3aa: CSVEQDVGYTF

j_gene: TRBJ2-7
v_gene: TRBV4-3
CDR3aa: CASSQGLQGRSHEQYF

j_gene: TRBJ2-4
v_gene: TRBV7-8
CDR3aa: CASSHPPGQGAFQYF

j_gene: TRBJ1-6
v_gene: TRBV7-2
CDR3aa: CASGQGSASPLHF

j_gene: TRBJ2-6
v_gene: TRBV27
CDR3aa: CASSLAGAGANVLTF

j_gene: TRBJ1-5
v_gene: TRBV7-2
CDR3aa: CASTLTVNSNQPQHF